A single TCR gamma chain is shown here with its context. The antigen is unknown. Each case's genomic DNA was extracted from ten roughly 5-µm formalin-fixed paraffin-embedded scrolls. The source of the sample is a study of intestinal T cells in coeliac disease. Background on the study: Mean age was approximately 16 for coeliac patients versus roughly 53 for controls.

Using 200 to 250 ng of biopsy DNA, TRG was amplified with LymphoTrack primers. TCRdb made new clone calls on the multiplex PCR reads using CATT. Of roughly 900 gamma-chain clones in the sample, roughly 45% were seen once. Study results and caveats: Reported leave-one-out accuracy of TRD kmer clustering was over 85%. Splitting by age did not yield significant classification despite group age differences.

Germline-derived CDR1 and CDR2 are VTNTFY and YDVSTARD (reference sequence). The CDR3 contains 13 residues. J gave up 8 bases and V 8 bases, and 15 bases lay outside the gene matches. Specimen: a duodenal biopsy. This chain uses TRGV3 with TRGJ1 or TRGJ2. The sequence came from a human donor with celiac disease. This CDR3 is CATLGQLKDKKLF. For the CDR3, the DNA is TGTGCCACCTTGGGACAGCTTAAGGATAAGAAACTCTTT.